Each of the 18 T cell receptor beta chains below was sequenced from the same sample in a study of blood T cell repertoires in COVID-19. Some clones are missing from TCRdb's copy, which holds only in-frame ones; the method was immunoSEQ multiplex PCR. Among roughly 300,000 clones listed, 80% to 95% were seen once. What was sequenced was peripheral blood. These receptors all stem from a woman in her thirties with COVID-19, enrolled during active disease.

This rearrangement joins TRBV3-1 (or the pseudogene TRBV3-2) to TRBJ2-5; D is uncertain. The ends were cut back, 1 base at V and 7 bases at J, with 16 bases in the middle. The length of the CDR3 is 15 residues. Germline CDR1 LGHDT, CDR2 YNNKEL (reference sequence). CDR3 DNA sequence: TGTGCCAGCAGCCAAGTTTCCACGACCGCAGGGACCCAGTACTTC. Translated: CASSQVSTTAGTQYF.

This chain connects TRBV28 to TRBJ2-3; TRBD1 aligns across 7 bases. CDR3 length equals 14 residues. The germline V gene has CDR1 MDHEN and CDR2 SYDVKM. Germline trimming cut 6 bases from V and 2 bases from J; bases unmatched to any gene: 5. The CDR3 bases are TGTGCCAGCAGCTGGGGGACAGTCACAGATACGCAGTATTTT. Translating it yields CASSWGTVTDTQYF.

The rearrangement links TRBV30 to TRBJ1-3; the match to TRBD1 covers 7 bases. After removal of 8 bases from V and 6 bases from J, the junction contained 10 bases not matched to a gene. Looked up from germline, CDR1 is GTSNPN and CDR2 is SVGIG (reference sequence). The CDR3 spans 13 residues. CDR3 in amino acids: CAGKTGNANTIYF. CDR3 nucleotides: TGTGCCGGCAAGACAGGGAACGCAAACACCATATATTTT.

V gene TRBV7-6 combines with J gene TRBJ1-3; no firm D call. CDR1 and CDR2 from the germline V gene are SGHVS and FNYEAQ. This CDR3 comprises 15 residues. V lost 3 bases to trimming and J lost 0 bases, with 9 bases between them. This CDR3 is CASSLSRHSGNTIYF. Here the CDR3 DNA reads TGTGCCAGCAGCTTGAGCCGCCACTCTGGAAACACCATATATTTT.

The CDR3 region is CSVSSGTAQETQYF. The CDR3 nucleotides read TGCAGCGTCTCCAGCGGGACCGCCCAAGAGACCCAGTACTTC. The rearrangement uses TRBV29-1 and TRBJ2-5, with 7 bases that match TRBD2. V trimming: 6 bases; J trimming: 1 base; junction bases outside the gene matches: 8. The CDR3 is 14 amino acids. CDR1 and CDR2 (germline): SQVTM, ANQGSEA.

This clone was found a few times. The chain links TRBV7-8 to TRBJ1-4; TRBD1 is a possible D gene (6 bases). The germline CDR1 and CDR2 sequences are SGHVS and FQNEAQ. The length of the CDR3 is 16 residues. V was clipped by 1 base and J by 6 bases, with 15 bases between them. CDR3 DNA: TGTGCCAGCAGCTTAGTGGGGGGGCTTACTTATGAAAAACTGTTTTTT. It codes for CASSLVGGLTYEKLFF. Full variable domain (missing parts from reference TRBV7-8 and TRBJ1-4): GAGVSQSPRYKVAKRGQDVALRCDPISGHVSLFWYQQALGQGPEFLTYFQNEAQLDKSGLPSDRFFAERPEGSVSTLKIQRTQQEDSAVYLCASSLVGGLTYEKLFFGSGTQLSVL.

The chain carries TRBV6-5 and TRBJ1-5; a weak D match, TRBD1 (6 bases). The CDR3 has 15 amino acids. The germline V gene encodes CDR1 MNHEY and CDR2 SVGAGI. Trimming left V 7 bases short and J 4 bases short, with 17 bases between. CDR3 nucleotides: TGTGCCAGCAAGGGGGACCGCCAAGGGAATCAGCCCCAGCATTTT. Its translation is CASKGDRQGNQPQHF.

J is TRBJ2-1 and V is TRBV30, with TRBD2 matching over 7 bases. The ends lost 4 bases at V and 0 bases at J; junction bases unmatched: 3. Germline V gene lookup returns CDR1 GTSNPN and CDR2 SVGIG (reference sequence). The length of the CDR3 is 14 residues. In nucleotides, the CDR3 is TGTGCCTGGAACGGCGGGAGCTCCTACAATGAGCAGTTCTTC. This encodes CAWNGGSSYNEQFF.

The rearrangement links TRBV28 to TRBJ1-6; D gene unclear. This CDR3 is built from 14 residues. Germline V lookup: CDR1 MDHEN, CDR2 SYDVKM. V was pared by 3 bases and J by 7 bases, with 10 bases between. The CDR3 DNA sequence: TGTGCCAGCAGTTTCGAGGCCGTGAATTCACCCCTCCACTTT. It is translated as CASSFEAVNSPLHF.

At least ten counts were recorded for this clone. The chain employs TRBV6-6 and TRBJ1-2; 7 bases fit TRBD1. Unmatched junction bases numbered 11, after V lost 6 bases and J lost 7 bases. Germline assignment: CDR1 MNHNY and CDR2 SVGAGI (reference sequence). This CDR3 region has 14 residues. CDR3 region: CASRATDRAAGYTF. CDR3 DNA: TGTGCCAGCAGAGCTACTGACAGGGCAGCTGGCTACACCTTC.

The V gene is TRBV6-5, the J gene TRBJ1-4, with 11 bases that match TRBD1. The CDR3 is made up of 15 amino acids. Germline V lookup: CDR1 MNHEY, CDR2 SVGAGI. Losses at the gene ends were 4 bases for V and 5 bases for J; bases not matched to a gene: 3. CDR3 residues: CASSSRDRGNEKLFF. CDR3 nucleotide sequence: TGTGCCAGCAGTTCCCGGGACAGGGGGAATGAAAAACTGTTTTTT.

The V call is TRBV29-1, the J call TRBJ1-5, with unresolved D. V lost 6 bases, J lost 0 bases, and 9 bases lay in between. The germline V gene encodes CDR1 SQVTM and CDR2 ANQGSEA. This CDR3 has 13 amino acids. CDR3 loop: CSVATGSNQPQHF. CDR3 nucleotides: TGCAGCGTGGCGACGGGTAGCAATCAGCCCCAGCATTTT. The complete variable domain, with remaining parts taken from reference TRBV29-1 and TRBJ1-5, reads SAVISQKPSRDICQRGTSLTIQCQVDSQVTMMFWYRQQPGQSLTLIATANQGSEATYESGFVIDKFPISRPNLTFSTLTVSNMSPEDSSIYLCSVATGSNQPQHFGDGTRLSIL.

This clone appeared once. The chain couples TRBV29-1 to TRBJ2-7; D is unclear. The CDR3 extends over 12 amino acids. Trimming pared 2 bases from V and 3 bases from J, leaving 8 bases between. Germline loops: CDR1 SQVTM, CDR2 ANQGSEA. The CDR3, as DNA: TGCAGCGTTGAACTCGCCAGCTACGAGCAGTACTTC. Translation: CSVELASYEQYF.

This rearrangement joins TRBV2 to TRBJ1-1; D gene ambiguous. The V end was cut by 5 bases, the J end by 1 base, with 5 bases between. The CDR3 runs to 12 residues. Germline V lookup: CDR1 SNHLY, CDR2 FYNNEI. The CDR3 DNA follows: TGTGCCAGCAGTTACTGGAACACTGAAGCTTTCTTT. It yields the protein CASSYWNTEAFF.

The chain links TRBV27 to TRBJ2-6; D is undetermined. The CDR3 is 16 residues long. V was trimmed by 6 bases and J by 4 bases, leaving 16 bases between them. Germline CDR1 is MNHEY and CDR2 is SMNVEV (reference sequence). The CDR3 DNA follows: TGTGCCAGCAGGAAGAACGTTGACTCCGGGGCCAACGTCCTGACTTTC. The encoded protein is CASRKNVDSGANVLTF.

The chain couples TRBV19 to TRBJ1-4; TRBD1 might be the D (6 bases). Germline assignment: CDR1 LNHDA and CDR2 SQIVND (reference sequence). Trimming stripped 6 bases from V and 3 bases from J, with 14 bases between. The CDR3 sequence is 15 residues long. The CDR3 DNA is TGTGCCAGTAGAACTACAGGGAACTCTAATGAAAAACTGTTTTTT. Its translation: CASRTTGNSNEKLFF. The full variable domain, completed using reference TRBV19 and TRBJ1-4, is DGGITQSPKYLFRKEGQNVTLSCEQNLNHDAMYWYRQDPGQGLRLIYYSQIVNDFQKGDIAEGYSVSREKKESFPLTVTSAQKNPTAFYLCASRTTGNSNEKLFFGSGTQLSVL.

CDR3 nucleotides: TGTGCCAGTAGGAGAGAAGCTGACACTGAAGCTTTCTTT. Its translation is CASRREADTEAFF. This chain joins TRBV7-2 and TRBJ1-1; D gene ambiguous. CDR1 is SGHTA and CDR2 is FQGNSA in the germline V gene. V lost 9 bases, J lost 3 bases, and 14 bases lay in between. This CDR3 is built from 13 residues.

Points on this clone: Mismatch with germline at one junction end may stem from a read error. V usage is TRBV9 and J usage is TRBJ2-1; TRBD2 matches at 10 bases. The germline V gene has CDR1 SGDLS and CDR2 YYNGEE. The CDR3 totals 15 residues. The CDR3 bases are TGCGCCAGCAGCGGGGGGGATGGGACCGTCAATGAGCAGTTCTTC. Translated, it gives CASSGGDGTVNEQFF.